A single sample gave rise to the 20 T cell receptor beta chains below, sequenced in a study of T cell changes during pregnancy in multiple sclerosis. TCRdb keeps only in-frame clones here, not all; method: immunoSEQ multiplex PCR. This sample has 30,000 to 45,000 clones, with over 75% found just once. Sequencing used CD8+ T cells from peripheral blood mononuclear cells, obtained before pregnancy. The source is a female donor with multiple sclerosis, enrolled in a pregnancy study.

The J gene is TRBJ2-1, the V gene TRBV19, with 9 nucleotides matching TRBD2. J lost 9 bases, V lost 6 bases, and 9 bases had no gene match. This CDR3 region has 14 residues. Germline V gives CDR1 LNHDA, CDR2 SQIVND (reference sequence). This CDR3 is CASRSIAGALEQFF. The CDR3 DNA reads TGTGCCAGTAGATCTATAGCGGGAGCGCTTGAGCAGTTCTTC.

In DNA form, the CDR3 reads TGTGCCAGCCAACGAGGGGGAGAGGCTTTTGAGCAGTTCTTC. It translates to CASQRGGEAFEQFF. The chain recombines TRBV6-1 with TRBJ2-1; a weak D match, TRBD1 (6 bases). V was pared by 8 bases and J by 9 bases, with 20 bases between. CDR1 MNHNS and CDR2 SASEGT come from the germline V gene. The CDR3 contains 14 residues.

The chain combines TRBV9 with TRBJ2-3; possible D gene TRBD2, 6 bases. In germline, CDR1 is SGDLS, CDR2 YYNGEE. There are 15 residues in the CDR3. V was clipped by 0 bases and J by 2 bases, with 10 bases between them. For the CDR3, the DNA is TGTGCCAGCAGCGTAGAGGCTAGCGACACAGATACGCAGTATTTT. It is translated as CASSVEASDTDTQYF.

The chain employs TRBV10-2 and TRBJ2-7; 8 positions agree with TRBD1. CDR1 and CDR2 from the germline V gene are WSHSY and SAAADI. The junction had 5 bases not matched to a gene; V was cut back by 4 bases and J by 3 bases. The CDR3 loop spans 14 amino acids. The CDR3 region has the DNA TGCGCCAGCAGTGGAGACAGGGGTTTCTACGAGCAGTACTTC. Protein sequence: CASSGDRGFYEQYF.

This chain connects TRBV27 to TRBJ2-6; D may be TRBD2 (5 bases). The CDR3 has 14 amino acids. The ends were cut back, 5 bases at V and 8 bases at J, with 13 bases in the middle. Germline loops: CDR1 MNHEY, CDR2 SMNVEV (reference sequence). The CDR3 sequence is CASSPALATNVLTF. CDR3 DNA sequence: TGTGCCAGCAGTCCAGCATTAGCGACCAACGTCCTGACTTTC.

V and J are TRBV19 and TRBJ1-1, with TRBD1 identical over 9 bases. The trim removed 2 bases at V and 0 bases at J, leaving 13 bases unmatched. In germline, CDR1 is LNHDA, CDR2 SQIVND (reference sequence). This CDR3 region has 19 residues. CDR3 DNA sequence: TGTGCCAGTAGTATAAGGAGGCAACAGGGGGCCCAAATGAACACTGAAGCTTTCTTT. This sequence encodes CASSIRRQQGAQMNTEAFF.

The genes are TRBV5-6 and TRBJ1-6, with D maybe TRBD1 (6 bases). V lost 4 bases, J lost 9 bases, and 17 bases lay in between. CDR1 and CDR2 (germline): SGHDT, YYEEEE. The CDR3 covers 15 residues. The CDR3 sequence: CASSPGRGYGSPLHF. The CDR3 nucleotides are TGTGCCAGCAGCCCCGGAAGGGGGTACGGTTCACCCCTCCACTTT. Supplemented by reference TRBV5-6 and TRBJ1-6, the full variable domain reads DAGVTQSPTHLIKTRGQQVTLRCSPKSGHDTVSWYQQALGQGPQFIFQYYEEEERQRGNFPDRFSGHQFPNYSSELNVNALLLGDSALYLCASSPGRGYGSPLHFGNGTRLTVT.

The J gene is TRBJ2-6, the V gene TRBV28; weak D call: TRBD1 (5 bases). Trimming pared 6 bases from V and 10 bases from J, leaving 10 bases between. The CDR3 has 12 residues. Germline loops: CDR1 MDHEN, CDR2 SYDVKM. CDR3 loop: CASRVDSNVLTF. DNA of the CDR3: TGTGCCAGCAGGGTAGACAGTAACGTCCTGACTTTC.

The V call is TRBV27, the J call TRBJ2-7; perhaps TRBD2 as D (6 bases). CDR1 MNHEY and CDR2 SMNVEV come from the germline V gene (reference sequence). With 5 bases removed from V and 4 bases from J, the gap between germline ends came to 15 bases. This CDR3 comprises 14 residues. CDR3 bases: TGTGCCAGCAGTCCCTCGGGAGCCGTTTACGAGCAGTACTTC. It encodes CASSPSGAVYEQYF.

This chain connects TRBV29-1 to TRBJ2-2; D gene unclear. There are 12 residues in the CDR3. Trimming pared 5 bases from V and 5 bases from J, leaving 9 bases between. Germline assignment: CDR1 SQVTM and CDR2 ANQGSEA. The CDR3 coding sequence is TGCAGCGTTTTGAGGTCTACCGGGGAGCTGTTTTTT. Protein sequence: CSVLRSTGELFF.

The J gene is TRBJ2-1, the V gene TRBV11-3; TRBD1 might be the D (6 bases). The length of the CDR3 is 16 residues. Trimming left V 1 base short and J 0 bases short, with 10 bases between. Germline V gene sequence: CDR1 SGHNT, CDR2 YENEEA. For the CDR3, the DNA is TGTGCCAGCAGCTTAGGCGCAGGGGACTCCTACAATGAGCAGTTCTTC. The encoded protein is CASSLGAGDSYNEQFF.

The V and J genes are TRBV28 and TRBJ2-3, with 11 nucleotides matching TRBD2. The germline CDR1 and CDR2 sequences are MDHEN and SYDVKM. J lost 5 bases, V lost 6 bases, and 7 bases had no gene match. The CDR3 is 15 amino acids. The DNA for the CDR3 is TGTGCCAGCAGGCGACTAGCGGGGACCCAAGATACGCAGTATTTT. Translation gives CASRRLAGTQDTQYF.

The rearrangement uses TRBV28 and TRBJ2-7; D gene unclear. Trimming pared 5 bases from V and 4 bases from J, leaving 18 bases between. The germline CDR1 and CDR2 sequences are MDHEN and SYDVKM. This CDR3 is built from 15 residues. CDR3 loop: CASSGLWQLSYEQYF. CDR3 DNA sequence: TGTGCCAGCAGTGGCCTTTGGCAACTATCGTACGAGCAGTACTTC.

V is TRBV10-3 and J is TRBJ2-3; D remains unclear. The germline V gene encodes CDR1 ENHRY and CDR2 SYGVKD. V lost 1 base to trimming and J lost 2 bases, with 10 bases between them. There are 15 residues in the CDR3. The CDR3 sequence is CAISEYSSPTDTQYF. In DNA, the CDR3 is TGTGCCATCAGTGAGTACAGTTCGCCCACAGATACGCAGTATTTT.

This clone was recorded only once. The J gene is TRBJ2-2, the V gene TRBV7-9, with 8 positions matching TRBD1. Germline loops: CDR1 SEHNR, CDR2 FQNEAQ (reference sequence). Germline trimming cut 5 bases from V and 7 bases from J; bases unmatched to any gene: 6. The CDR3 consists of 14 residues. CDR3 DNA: TGTGCCAGCAGCCCGGACAGGGTTGGCGGGGAGCTGTTTTTT. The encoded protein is CASSPDRVGGELFF.

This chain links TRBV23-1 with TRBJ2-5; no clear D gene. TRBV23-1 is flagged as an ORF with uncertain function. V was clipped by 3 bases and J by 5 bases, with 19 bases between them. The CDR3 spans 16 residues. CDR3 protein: CASSHFHRDFTETQYF. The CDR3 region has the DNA TGCGCCAGCAGTCATTTCCACCGAGACTTTACGGAGACCCAGTACTTC.

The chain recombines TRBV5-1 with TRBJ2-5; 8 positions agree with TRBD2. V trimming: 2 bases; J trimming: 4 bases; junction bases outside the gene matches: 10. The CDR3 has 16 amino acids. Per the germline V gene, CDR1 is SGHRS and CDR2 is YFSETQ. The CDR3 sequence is CASSFLAGLYLETQYF. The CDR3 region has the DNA TGCGCCAGCAGCTTCTTAGCGGGGCTCTACTTAGAGACCCAGTACTTC.

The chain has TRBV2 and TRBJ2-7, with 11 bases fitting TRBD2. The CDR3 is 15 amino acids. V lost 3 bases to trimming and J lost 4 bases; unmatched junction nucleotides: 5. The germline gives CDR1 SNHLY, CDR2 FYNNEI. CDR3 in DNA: TGTGCCAGCAGTGACCCCCTAGCGGGAGGATACGAGCAGTACTTC. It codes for CASSDPLAGGYEQYF.

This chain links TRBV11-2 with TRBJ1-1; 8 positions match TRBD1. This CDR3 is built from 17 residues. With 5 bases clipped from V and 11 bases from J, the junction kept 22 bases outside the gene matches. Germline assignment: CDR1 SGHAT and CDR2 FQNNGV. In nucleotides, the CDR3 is TGTGCCAGCAGCCCCCGTCCGGGACAGGAGCCCGTCCTGGTGGCTTTCTTT. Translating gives CASSPRPGQEPVLVAFF.

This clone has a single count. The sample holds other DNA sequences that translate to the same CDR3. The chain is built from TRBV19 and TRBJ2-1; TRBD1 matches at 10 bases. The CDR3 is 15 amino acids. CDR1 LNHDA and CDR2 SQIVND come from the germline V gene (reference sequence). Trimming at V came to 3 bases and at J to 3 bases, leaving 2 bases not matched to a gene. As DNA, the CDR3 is TGTGCCAGTAGTATCGGGGACAGGGGCTACAATGAGCAGTTCTTC. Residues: CASSIGDRGYNEQFF.